What follows describes a single T cell receptor beta chain. This entry comes from a study of human T cells and chemical hapten exposure. Germline assignment: CDR1 MNHEY and CDR2 SMNVEV (reference sequence). Trimming cost V 9 bases and J 0 bases; bases outside gene matches: 8. This CDR3 contains 15 residues. TCRdb ran MiXCR on the RACE reads and lists one entry per CDR3 protein. The sample lists 35,000 to 55,000 distinct CDR3 sequences, 3.7% occurring once. Time point here: healthy volunteer bleed at 6 weeks. Unfractionated whole blood was the source from which total RNA was extracted. The source of this sequence is a human donor in good health. Some clones in this sample may be carry-over from other donors' samples. Sequenced sample: whole blood. The V call is TRBV27, the J call TRBJ1-2; 9 bases agree with TRBD1. DNA of the CDR3: TGTGCCAGTCTAGGACAGGGGCCGTCTAACTATGGCTACACCTTC. Protein product: CASLGQGPSNYGYTF.